This passage covers 24 T cell receptor beta chains from one sample sequenced in a study of blood T cells in healthy people across ages. The second PCR ran roughly 7 to 12 cycles with a sample-barcoded 5' primer and J-beta primers. From the 5' RACE reads, TCRdb called clonotypes with MiXCR, one entry per CDR3 protein. This table has 1.5 million to 2 million distinct CDR3 sequences, 28% appearing once. The sequenced sample consisted of blood. Receptors originate from a woman aged 25-40 years in good health.

The rearrangement uses TRBV18 and TRBJ1-5; 8 bases agree with TRBD1. Germline V gene lookup returns CDR1 KGHSH and CDR2 LQKENI. After removal of 1 base from V and 5 bases from J, the junction contained 4 bases not matched to a gene. The CDR3 is 15 residues long. CDR3 bases: TGTGCCAGCTCACCACAGGACAGGGAATATCAGCCCCAGCATTTT. It specifies CASSPQDREYQPQHF.

Notes on this clonotype: The junction does not match germline at one end; this may be a read error. The rearrangement uses TRBV20-1 and TRBJ2-7, with D unclear. CDR3 length: 14 amino acids. Germline values: CDR1 DFQATT, CDR2 SNEGSKA (reference sequence). The CDR3 coding sequence is TGCAATGCTAGAGATCGCATGCGTATCGACGAGCAGTACTTC. Translating gives CNARDRMRIDEQYF.

The table lists this clonotype with a few counts. This sequence joins TRBV5-1 and TRBJ2-1, with TRBD2 identical over 9 bases. V dropped 1 base and J dropped 4; count of bases not matched to a gene: 6. There are 16 residues in the CDR3. Per the germline V gene, CDR1 is SGHRS and CDR2 is YFSETQ. CDR3 bases: TGCGCCAGCAGCTTGTACGCGGGGGGGGAGTACAATGAGCAGTTCTTC. Amino acid sequence: CASSLYAGGEYNEQFF.

The chain couples TRBV6-6 to TRBJ2-5, with D possibly being TRBD1 or TRBD2 (5 bases each). The J call may be mistaken, given a closer DNA end match to TRBJ2-7. The CDR3 is made up of 14 amino acids. Germline V CDR1 and CDR2: MNHNY, SVGAGI (reference sequence). The CDR3 is CASSLSGAGSEQYF. The DNA of the CDR3 is TGTGCCAGCAGCCTCTCCGGGGCAGGGTCCGAGCAGTACTTC.

This clonotype appeared a few times. The genes are TRBV14 and TRBJ2-7; D is undetermined. The CDR3 has 15 residues. V was cut by 2 bases and J by 0 bases, with 11 bases left in between. CDR1 and CDR2 (germline): SGHDN, FVKESK. DNA for the CDR3: TGTGCCAGCAGCCAATTTAGGTTGAGCTCCTACGAGCAGTACTTC. Residues: CASSQFRLSSYEQYF.

The chain is built from TRBV12-3 or TRBV12-4 and TRBJ1-4; 11 bases agree with TRBD1. The V gene end was trimmed by 8 bases and the J gene end by 6 bases; junction bases not matched to a gene: 14. CDR3 length: 17 amino acids. The CDR3, as DNA: TGTGCCAGCGGTCACCAGGACAGGGGGCCGGGATATGAAAAACTGTTTTTT. It specifies CASGHQDRGPGYEKLFF.

This clonotype was seen more than once but under ten times. The DNA is omitted, as the CDR3 cannot be located on it reliably, and the CDR3 follows TCRdb's listing. This sequence joins TRBV29-1 and TRBJ1-2; no check of the table's D call, TRBD1, against the DNA was made. The CDR3 has 14 residues if both end residues are counted. Germline CDR1 and CDR2: SQVTM and ANQGSEA. This CDR3 reads CSAAGGQGSYGCTF.

This chain joins TRBV7-3 and TRBJ2-1; either TRBD1 or TRBD2 may fit D (5 bases each). The ends were cut back, 3 bases at V and 9 bases at J, with 15 bases in the middle. Germline CDR1 reads SGHTA; CDR2 reads FQGTGA. This CDR3 has 14 amino acids. CDR3 sequence: CASSLGPREGEQFF. CDR3 sequence (DNA): TGTGCCAGCAGCTTGGGGCCCCGTGAGGGTGAGCAGTTCTTC.

This clonotype showed up just once. The CDR3 end shows no conserved phenylalanine or tryptophan, and so a read error is likely. This chain connects TRBV6-2 or TRBV6-3 to TRBJ2-1, with unresolved D. CDR1 MNHEY and CDR2 SVGEGT come from the germline V gene. There are 13 residues in the CDR3. V was cut by 7 bases and J by 2 bases, with 9 bases left in between. In DNA, the CDR3 is TGTGCCAGCACACGGGTAACCTACAATGAGCAGTTCTAC. Encoded protein: CASTRVTYNEQFY.

The V call is TRBV27, the J call TRBJ2-7; tentatively, D is TRBD2 (6 bases). Trimming pared 4 bases from V and 0 bases from J, leaving 13 bases between. The CDR3 sequence is 15 residues long. The germline gives CDR1 MNHEY, CDR2 SMNVEV (reference sequence). This CDR3 is CASSSPGARSYEQYF. Written as DNA, the CDR3 is TGTGCCAGCAGTTCCCCGGGAGCGCGCTCCTACGAGCAGTACTTC.

This clonotype was seen more than once but under ten times. The chain has TRBV2 and TRBJ1-5; 8 nucleotides line up with TRBD1. Germline CDR1 SNHLY, CDR2 FYNNEI. With 6 bases clipped from V and 2 bases from J, the junction kept 6 bases outside the gene matches. The CDR3 length is 15 residues. The CDR3: CASRKTGGGNQPQHF. The CDR3, as DNA: TGTGCCAGCAGGAAAACAGGGGGGGGCAATCAGCCCCAGCATTTT.

This clonotype was recorded a few times. V and J are TRBV2 and TRBJ2-2; TRBD1 matches at 10 bases. The V and J ends lost 8 bases and 4 bases, in that order; junction bases with no gene match: 10. Per germline, CDR1 SNHLY and CDR2 FYNNEI. The CDR3 spans 16 residues. The CDR3 DNA is TGTGCCAGCCCGAAGGGGACAGGGGAGCTCACCGGGGAGCTGTTTTTT. This encodes CASPKGTGELTGELFF.

This clonotype has a handful of counts. The V call is TRBV12-5, the J call TRBJ2-5; D unresolved. CDR3 size: 15 residues. Trimming stripped 0 bases from V and 0 bases from J, with 8 bases between. The germline V gene encodes CDR1 LGHNT and CDR2 FRNRAP. CDR3 in amino acids: CASGLVRQYQETQYF. The CDR3 region has the DNA TGTGCTAGTGGTTTGGTCCGGCAGTACCAAGAGACCCAGTACTTC. Together with reference TRBV12-5 and TRBJ2-5, the CDR3 gives the full variable domain: DARVTQTPRHKVTEMGQEVTMRCQPILGHNTVFWYRQTMMQGLELLAYFRNRAPLDDSGMPKDRFSAEMPDATLATLKIQPSEPRDSAVYFCASGLVRQYQETQYFGPGTRLLVL.

This clonotype has at least ten counts. This chain uses TRBV20-1 with TRBJ2-1; 9 bases fit TRBD2. The length of the CDR3 is 16 residues. The V segment lost 4 bases and the J segment 3 bases; nucleotides outside the gene matches: 10. CDR1 is DFQATT and CDR2 is SNEGSKA in the germline V gene (reference sequence). This chain's CDR3 is CSATWGYSGGYNEQFF. Written as DNA, the CDR3 is TGCAGTGCTACCTGGGGATATAGCGGGGGCTACAATGAGCAGTTCTTC.

CDR3 protein: CASSQERGLANEQFF. The CDR3 region has the DNA TGCGCCAGCAGCCAAGAACGGGGACTAGCAAATGAGCAGTTCTTC. This chain joins TRBV4-3 and TRBJ2-1; 9 bases map to TRBD2. With V trimmed by 0 bases and J by 7 bases, 4 bases remained unmatched. Germline-derived CDR1 and CDR2 are LGHNA and YSLEER. The CDR3 is 15 amino acids.

The chain combines TRBV12-3 or TRBV12-4 with TRBJ1-6; D not resolved. V lost 7 bases and J 8 bases, leaving 18 bases between the germline ends. CDR3 length: 15 amino acids. As DNA, the CDR3 is TGTGCCAGCACCCACACCGGGAGTCCCTATTCACCCCTCCACTTT. Its protein is CASTHTGSPYSPLHF.

V and J are TRBV18 and TRBJ2-7; a weak D match, TRBD2 (5 bases). V lost 6 bases and J 7 bases, leaving 16 bases between the germline ends. The germline gives CDR1 KGHSH, CDR2 LQKENI. The CDR3 sequence is 13 residues long. CDR3 in DNA: TGTGCCAGCTCCCCGGACCGTGGGAGAGAGCAGTACTTC. This encodes CASSPDRGREQYF.

The V gene is TRBV6-2 or TRBV6-3, the J gene TRBJ2-4; no clear D gene. The J call may be incorrect, as the DNA end agrees better with TRBJ2-7. The CDR3 has 13 residues. Germline loops: CDR1 MNHEY, CDR2 SVGEGT. The CDR3 nucleotides read TGTGCCAGCAGCCCAAGTACAGTCCACGAGCAGTACTTC. This gives the protein CASSPSTVHEQYF.

The V gene is TRBV9, the J gene TRBJ2-3, with 7 nucleotides matching TRBD1. The V gene's germline CDR1 is SGDLS and CDR2 YYNGEE. Trimming took 2 bases from V and 5 from J; bases not matched to a gene: 2. The CDR3 is made up of 13 amino acids. Written as DNA, the CDR3 is TGTGCCAGCAGCGTCACAGGGGAAGATACGCAGTATTTT. Protein: CASSVTGEDTQYF.

This clonotype was recorded at least ten times. The rearrangement uses TRBV14 and TRBJ2-7; possibly TRBD2 for D (6 bases). V lost 2 bases, J lost 3 bases, and 17 bases lay in between. Germline V gene sequence: CDR1 SGHDN, CDR2 FVKESK. CDR3 length: 16 amino acids. The CDR3 sequence: CASSQFGGVRIYEQYF. The CDR3 region has the DNA TGTGCCAGCAGCCAATTCGGCGGGGTTAGGATCTACGAGCAGTACTTC. Drawing the rest from reference TRBV14 and TRBJ2-7, the complete variable domain is EAGVTQFPSHSVIEKGQTVTLRCDPISGHDNLYWYRRVMGKEIKFLLHFVKESKQDESGMPNNRFLAERTGGTYSTLKVQPAELEDSGVYFCASSQFGGVRIYEQYFGPGTRLTVT.

The rearrangement joins TRBV11-2 to TRBJ2-4; D might be TRBD1 or TRBD2, each matching 6 bases. V was clipped by 4 bases and J by 13 bases, with 23 bases between them. Germline V lookup: CDR1 SGHAT, CDR2 FQNNGV. This CDR3 has 15 amino acids. DNA for the CDR3: TGTGCCAGCAGCTCTAGGGGGGCCACCTACAATGAGCAGTACTTC. Translating gives CASSSRGATYNEQYF.

This clonotype was seen only a few times. CDR3 nucleotide sequence: TGCAGCTCCAAGACTAACTCCTACGAGCAGTACTTC. It yields the protein CSSKTNSYEQYF. The chain is built from TRBV29-1 and TRBJ2-7, with D tentatively TRBD2 (5 bases). The V and J ends lost 8 bases and 0 bases respectively, with 11 bases between them. The CDR3 runs 12 residues. Germline-derived CDR1 and CDR2 are SQVTM and ANQGSEA.

A single count supports this clonotype. As DNA, the CDR3 is TGTGCCAGCAGTCTCGGCCCGGGACAGGGACTTCCCCAGCATTTT. Translated, it gives CASSLGPGQGLPQHF. V gene TRBV28 combines with J gene TRBJ1-5; TRBD1 matches at 9 bases. Germline trimming cut 5 bases from V and 10 bases from J; bases unmatched to any gene: 12. Germline V lookup: CDR1 MDHEN, CDR2 SYDVKM. The CDR3 extends over 15 amino acids.

The V call is TRBV6-1, the J call TRBJ1-5; 8 nucleotides match TRBD1. V lost 6 bases to trimming and J lost 4 bases; unmatched junction nucleotides: 8. This CDR3 spans 15 amino acids. CDR1 and CDR2 (germline): MNHNS, SASEGT. This CDR3 is CASSPRDRKNQPQHF. Here the CDR3 DNA reads TGTGCCAGCAGCCCAAGGGACAGGAAAAATCAGCCCCAGCATTTT.